This TCR beta chain came from a study of CD8 T cells in Susac syndrome. After extraction with the RNeasy kit, about 0.5 to 1 ug of the RNA was reverse transcribed using random hexamers. TCRdb independently ran MiXCR on the immunoSEQ multiplex PCR reads; one entry per CDR3 protein. The table records about 200,000 distinct CDR3 sequences, around 93% of them present only once. With 2 bases removed from V and 9 bases from J, the gap between germline ends came to 11 bases. This CDR3 region has 14 residues. Per the germline V gene, CDR1 is MNHEY and CDR2 is SMNVEV (reference sequence). The TCR comes from a human donor with multiple sclerosis. The chain carries TRBV27 and TRBJ1-6; TRBD1 might be the D (6 bases). The specimen sequenced was CD4+ T cells from PBMCs. The CDR3 DNA is TGTGCCAGCAGTTTACAGGGGAGGTTTTCACCCCTCCACTTT. Residues: CASSLQGRFSPLHF.